Listed below are T cell receptor beta chains from one sample, sequenced in a study of response to subunit inactivated influenza vaccine. TCRdb called the RT-PCR reads again in MiXCR, with one record for every CDR3 protein. This sample has more than 700,000 distinct CDR3 sequences, with 21% found just once. The material sequenced was PBMCs from blood, taken 4 to 6 days after vaccination. These receptors were collected from a man between 50 and 59 years old who received an inactivated influenza vaccine. The CDR3 runs from the conserved cysteine through the conserved F or W. Not every row has a clone size; where given, it reads once, few, many or a size class.

j_gene: TRBJ1-6
v_gene: TRBV11-2
abundance: many
CDR3aa: CASSSVGGRAYNSPLHF

j_gene: TRBJ1-1
v_gene: TRBV19
abundance: NA
CDR3aa: CASTATPGLNTEAFF

j_gene: TRBJ1-2
v_gene: TRBV7-8
abundance: NA
CDR3aa: CASSPWGQGMGGYTF

j_gene: TRBJ2-7
v_gene: TRBV7-9
abundance: few
CDR3aa: CASSLASGRPHEQYF

j_gene: TRBJ1-6
v_gene: TRBV5-1
abundance: NA
CDR3aa: CASSLASRSPLHF

j_gene: TRBJ2-3
v_gene: TRBV6-1
abundance: few
CDR3aa: CASRPDGTSTDTQYF

j_gene: TRBJ2-1
v_gene: TRBV20-1
abundance: few
CDR3aa: CSATGVAQFF

j_gene: TRBJ2-7
v_gene: TRBV5-6
abundance: few
CDR3aa: CASSFFLRSSYEQYF

j_gene: TRBJ1-1
v_gene: TRBV10-3
abundance: NA
CDR3aa: CAISPAGAPEAFF

j_gene: TRBJ1-3
v_gene: TRBV7-2
abundance: NA
CDR3aa: CASSLAGRGSGNTIYF

j_gene: TRBJ1-3
v_gene: TRBV15
abundance: few
CDR3aa: CATSRDRASGNTIYF

j_gene: TRBJ2-1
v_gene: TRBV12-3/TRBV12-4
abundance: NA
CDR3aa: CASSWTGGWKNEQFF

j_gene: TRBJ2-6
v_gene: TRBV5-1
abundance: NA
CDR3aa: CASRAPGANVLTF

j_gene: TRBJ1-3
v_gene: TRBV9
abundance: NA
CDR3aa: CASSVAWDTTGNTIYF

j_gene: TRBJ2-4
v_gene: TRBV12-3/TRBV12-4
abundance: NA
CDR3aa: CASSTGTGTNIQYF

j_gene: TRBJ2-7
v_gene: TRBV20-1
abundance: NA
CDR3aa: CSAWRPDGAYEQYF

j_gene: TRBJ2-1
v_gene: TRBV20-1
abundance: NA
CDR3aa: CSAPSRPESYNEQFF

j_gene: TRBJ1-1
v_gene: TRBV5-8
abundance: many
CDR3aa: CASSLRGSRAEAFF

j_gene: TRBJ1-2
v_gene: TRBV27
abundance: many
CDR3aa: CASTSMQGNYGYTF

j_gene: TRBJ2-1
v_gene: TRBV7-2
abundance: many
CDR3aa: CASSITGGFSNEQFF

j_gene: TRBJ2-3
v_gene: TRBV5-5
abundance: few
CDR3aa: CASSRQHLAGGQLTQYF

j_gene: TRBJ2-7
v_gene: TRBV5-1
abundance: NA
CDR3aa: CASSGNRGSYEQYF

j_gene: TRBJ2-7
v_gene: TRBV7-3
abundance: few
CDR3aa: CASSKLAGTGYEQYF

j_gene: TRBJ2-3
v_gene: TRBV29-1
abundance: NA
CDR3aa: CSVSVSGGRSDTQYF

j_gene: TRBJ2-7
v_gene: TRBV20-1
abundance: many
CDR3aa: CSAPVAGAYEQYF

j_gene: TRBJ2-2
v_gene: TRBV6-2/TRBV6-3
abundance: NA
CDR3aa: CASSPTSGRWFGTGELFF

j_gene: TRBJ2-1
v_gene: TRBV6-5
abundance: NA
CDR3aa: CASSYRTSGPYNEQFF

j_gene: TRBJ2-5
v_gene: TRBV28
abundance: NA
CDR3aa: CASSPDRAVGETQYF

j_gene: TRBJ2-2
v_gene: TRBV4-2
abundance: NA
CDR3aa: CASSQEASGYTGELFF

j_gene: TRBJ1-2
v_gene: TRBV10-3
abundance: few
CDR3aa: CAITRDSYGYTF

j_gene: TRBJ2-3
v_gene: TRBV7-2
abundance: few
CDR3aa: CASSLAGGWRRTDTQYF

j_gene: TRBJ2-1
v_gene: TRBV5-8
abundance: few
CDR3aa: CASSPSGSFYNEQFF

j_gene: TRBJ2-1
v_gene: TRBV6-6
abundance: few
CDR3aa: CASQARYEQFF

j_gene: TRBJ2-1
v_gene: TRBV5-1
abundance: few
CDR3aa: CASTDVRANEQFF

j_gene: TRBJ1-3
v_gene: TRBV10-3
abundance: NA
CDR3aa: CAISELQTGNTIYF

j_gene: TRBJ2-2
v_gene: TRBV12-3/TRBV12-4
abundance: many
CDR3aa: CASSLVAATGELFF

j_gene: TRBJ2-6
v_gene: TRBV28
abundance: NA
CDR3aa: CASSSPRPSSGANVLTF

j_gene: TRBJ2-1
v_gene: TRBV7-8
abundance: NA
CDR3aa: CASSLSYAGAYNEQFF

j_gene: TRBJ2-5
v_gene: TRBV20-1
abundance: NA
CDR3aa: CSAVPGTSGERETQYF

j_gene: TRBJ1-2
v_gene: TRBV28
abundance: NA
CDR3aa: CASSGRNNYGYTF

j_gene: TRBJ1-2
v_gene: TRBV24-1
abundance: NA
CDR3aa: CATSEADRGLGYTF

j_gene: TRBJ2-7
v_gene: TRBV7-2
abundance: NA
CDR3aa: CASSLVPRTPDEQYF

j_gene: TRBJ2-1
v_gene: TRBV5-1
abundance: NA
CDR3aa: CASSLGARVDEQFF

j_gene: TRBJ1-1
v_gene: TRBV6-6
abundance: NA
CDR3aa: CASSYSSAEAFF

j_gene: TRBJ2-7
v_gene: TRBV20-1
abundance: many
CDR3aa: CSARDVQLAGRYEQYF

j_gene: TRBJ2-1
v_gene: TRBV5-1
abundance: many
CDR3aa: CASSRGGGYDEQFF

j_gene: TRBJ2-6
v_gene: TRBV6-5
abundance: many
CDR3aa: CASSYATGLAGANVLTF

j_gene: TRBJ1-1
v_gene: TRBV11-2
abundance: few
CDR3aa: CASSLMQATEAFF

j_gene: TRBJ1-1
v_gene: TRBV12-3/TRBV12-4
abundance: few
CDR3aa: CASSLSDRENTEAFF

j_gene: TRBJ2-1
v_gene: TRBV6-5
abundance: few
CDR3aa: CASSYSGQGLNEQFF

j_gene: TRBJ2-7
v_gene: TRBV10-2
abundance: NA
CDR3aa: CASSEAGLGDPWGISYEQYF

j_gene: TRBJ2-1
v_gene: TRBV4-2
abundance: few
CDR3aa: CASSQSSGSSYNEQFF

j_gene: TRBJ1-2
v_gene: TRBV20-1
abundance: NA
CDR3aa: CSAIRPPGTGVGYTF

j_gene: TRBJ2-5
v_gene: TRBV7-2
abundance: NA
CDR3aa: CASSWGGGETQYF

j_gene: TRBJ1-1
v_gene: TRBV25-1
abundance: many
CDR3aa: CASSGQGLSTEAFF

j_gene: TRBJ1-4
v_gene: TRBV20-1
abundance: NA
CDR3aa: CSAPAGGLFEKLFF

j_gene: TRBJ1-1
v_gene: TRBV29-1
abundance: NA
CDR3aa: CSVDRGRGEAFF

j_gene: TRBJ2-1
v_gene: TRBV27
abundance: NA
CDR3aa: CASSSPSLAGGSYNEQFF